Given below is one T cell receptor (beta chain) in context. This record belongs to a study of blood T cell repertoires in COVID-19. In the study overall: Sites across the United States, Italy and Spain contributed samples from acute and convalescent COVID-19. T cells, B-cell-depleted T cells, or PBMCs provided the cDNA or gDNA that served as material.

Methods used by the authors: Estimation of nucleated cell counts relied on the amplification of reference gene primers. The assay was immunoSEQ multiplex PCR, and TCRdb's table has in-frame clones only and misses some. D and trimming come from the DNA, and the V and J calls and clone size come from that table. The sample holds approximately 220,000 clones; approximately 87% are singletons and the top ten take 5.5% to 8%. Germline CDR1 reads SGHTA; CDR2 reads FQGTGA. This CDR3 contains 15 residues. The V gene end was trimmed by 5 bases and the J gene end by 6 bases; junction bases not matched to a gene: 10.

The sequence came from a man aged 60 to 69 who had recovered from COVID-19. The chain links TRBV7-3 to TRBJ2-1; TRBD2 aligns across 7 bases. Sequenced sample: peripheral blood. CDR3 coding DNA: TGTGCCAGCAGCCCGGCGGGGCCTAGCGGCAATGAGCAGTTCTTC. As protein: CASSPAGPSGNEQFF.